This T cell receptor (beta chain) was recorded in a study of OX40 agonist ivuxolimab in advanced cancers. Notes on the study in general: Some patients who did not respond also had low normalized T-cell clonal expansion. Expanded clones belonging to CD8+ T cells outnumbered, on average, those of CD4+.

Here immunoSEQ multiplex PCR was the method, and the copy in TCRdb shows in-frame clones only, minus some. The table includes 99,000 or so clones, 85% to 95% detected once. Between the trimmed V and J ends, which lost 9 bases and 1 base, there was a span of 10 bases. The CDR3 runs to 13 residues. The germline CDR1 and CDR2 sequences are MDHEN and SYDVKM. With regard to this clone: Its target is unknown.

Autoimmune disease history or systemic immunosuppression was exclusionary. The study sampled blood at baseline, cycle 4 day 1, and cycle 7 day 1. The TCR originated in an adult with an advanced solid tumor such as melanoma, head and neck, liver or kidney cancer. The chain recombines TRBV28 with TRBJ1-3; D is unclear. Sequencing was performed on CD4+ or CD8+ T cells sorted from blood, taken in a trial of the OX40 agonist ivuxolimab. CDR3 amino acids: CASTLLSGNTIYF. CDR3 DNA: TGTGCCAGTACTCTACTGTCTGGAAACACCATATATTTT.